The TCR beta chain under discussion was sequenced for a study of T cells in Graves' hyperthyroidism and ophthalmopathy. As regards this clonotype: Its antigen is as yet unknown.

Each ophthalmopathy patient scored at least 3 on the Clinical Activity Score and at least 4 on NOSPECS grade, with duration under 3 months. Broader study findings: Most thyroid-expanded clonotypes above 0.001 were also found in blood.

This CDR3 contains 13 residues. Germline CDR1 and CDR2: LNHDA and SQIVND (reference sequence). V shed 6 bases and J 4 bases; nucleotides not matched to a gene: 4. RNA transcripts provided the source from which TCR beta CDR3 regions were amplified. The HTBI primer set drove a first-round RT-PCR of the TCR CDR3. TCRdb processed the multiplex PCR reads anew with MiXCR; each CDR3 protein has one entry. The data hold about 58,000 distinct CDR3 sequences, with 40% to 55% observed a single time. Specimen: blood. The chain has TRBV19 and TRBJ2-3; 7 bases fit TRBD1. The receptor was derived from a woman in her twenties or thirties with Graves' ophthalmopathy. For the CDR3, the DNA is TGTGCCAGTAGCAGTACAGGGGCAGATACGCAGTATTTT. This encodes CASSSTGADTQYF. Together with reference TRBV19 and TRBJ2-3, the CDR3 gives the full variable domain: DGGITQSPKYLFRKEGQNVTLSCEQNLNHDAMYWYRQDPGQGLRLIYYSQIVNDFQKGDIAEGYSVSREKKESFPLTVTSAQKNPTAFYLCASSSTGADTQYFGPGTRLTVL.